This T cell receptor (beta chain) was retrieved from a study of cytomegalovirus exposure and HLA in healthy donors. About the study: Drawn from HLA-typed donors, tens of millions of unique TCRs were held in an early data release. Notes on the study in general: Follow-up analysis later connected one missense variant in DCLRE1C with trimming of TCR beta V- and J-genes.

The primer mix had 60 Vbeta and 13 Jbeta primers. Clones were read by immunoSEQ multiplex PCR, and TCRdb kept only the in-frame ones, dropping some. The sample comprises about 190,000 clones, around 82% of which are singletons, and around 0.26% rests with the top ten. Points on this clone: The antigen remains undetermined.

Trimming took off 2 bases at V and 2 bases at J, with 6 bases between the two ends. The CDR3 sequence is 13 residues long. Per germline, CDR1 SNHLY and CDR2 FYNNEI. The sample comprised PBMCs. The TCR originated in a boy younger than 18 in good health and CMV-seronegative. The chain employs TRBV2 and TRBJ1-1; D gene uncertain. CDR3 in DNA: TGTGCCAGCAGTGAACTTCTTAACACTGAAGCTTTCTTT. Encoded protein: CASSELLNTEAFF. Looking up the rest from reference TRBV2 and TRBJ1-1 gives the full variable domain: EPEVTQTPSHQVTQMGQEVILRCVPISNHLYFYWYRQILGQKVEFLVSFYNNEISEKSEIFDDQFSVERPDGSNFTLKIRSTKLEDSAMYFCASSELLNTEAFFGQGTRLTVV.